This paragraph covers one T cell receptor (beta chain) sequence. This record comes from a study of blood T cell repertoires in COVID-19. Study-wide context: There were acute and convalescent COVID-19 samples, and they came from the United States, Italy and Spain.

In the source study's methods: Estimation of nucleated cell counts relied on the amplification of reference gene primers. Using immunoSEQ multiplex PCR, the repertoire was profiled, and TCRdb retains in-frame clones only, with some absent. V and J calls plus clone size are reproduced from that table; the DNA served to infer D and trimming. The top ten clones hold about 2% of a sample with around 90,000 clones, roughly 88% of them seen once. Germline lookup yields CDR1 MDHEN and CDR2 SYDVKM. This CDR3 region has 15 residues. Trimming removed 3 bases from V and 2 bases from J; junction bases left unmatched: 6.

The chain has TRBV28 and TRBJ2-5; the match to TRBD1 covers 7 bases. The source of this sequence is a middle-aged man with COVID-19, enrolled during active disease. The sequencing sample was made of peripheral blood. For the CDR3, the DNA is TGTGCCAGCAGTTTTTTGGGACAGCAGCAAGAGACCCAGTACTTC. Protein sequence: CASSFLGQQQETQYF.